Presented here are 25 T cell receptor beta chains from one specimen sequenced in a study of regulatory T cells in long-lasting Graves disease (dated by TCRdb to the early 2020s). Explained via the paper, the time point label denotes: newly diagnosed GD, antithyroid drugs for less than 3 months. For both TCR sequencing and RNA sequencing, RNA was extracted from PBMCs in TRIzol. The library was obtained by multiplex PCR. The listed sequencing device is Illumina HiSeq 4000. CDR3 regions were amplified by Arm-PCR with iRepertoire HTBI primers to construct TCR beta libraries. The public reads were quality trimmed at Q25 with fastp and then assembled into clones with MiXCR by TCRdb, keeping productive beta chains. Rows merge per CDR3 protein into single entries with the most common DNA and genes. The sample table contains hundreds of thousands of distinct CDR3 sequences; only one count was recorded for around 16% of them. The top ten clones comprise around a fifth of the sample.

The sample consisted of peripheral blood mononuclear cells (PBMCs), taken at new diagnosis, from a patient treated with antithyroid drugs. All receptors derive from a female donor with Graves disease.

This clonotype was seen more than once but under ten times. The rearrangement uses TRBV15 and TRBJ1-3; a possible D gene is TRBD1 (5 bases). This CDR3 has 17 amino acids. Germline CDR1 LNHNV, CDR2 YYDKDF (reference sequence). V lost 8 bases, J lost 1 base, and 21 bases lay in between. Here the CDR3 reads CATELVLFGASGNTIYF. The CDR3 region has the DNA TGTGCCACCGAACTTGTTTTGTTTGGGGCATCTGGAAACACCATATATTTT. Looking up the rest from reference TRBV15 and TRBJ1-3 gives the full variable domain: DAMVIQNPRYQVTQFGKPVTLSCSQTLNHNVMYWYQQKSSQAPKLLFHYYDKDFNNEADTPDNFQSRRPNTSFCFLDIRSPGLGDTAMYLCATELVLFGASGNTIYFGEGSWLTVV.

The chain uses TRBV27 and TRBJ2-2; D ambiguous. The germline V gene has CDR1 MNHEY and CDR2 SMNVEV (reference sequence). This CDR3 is built from 14 residues. V dropped 4 bases and J dropped 2 bases, with 8 bases sitting between them. CDR3 sequence reads: CASSSTTNTGELFF. In DNA form, the CDR3 reads TGTGCCAGCAGTTCCACGACTAACACCGGGGAGCTGTTTTTT.

This clonotype has at least ten counts. The chain is built from TRBV11-2 and TRBJ2-3; D is possibly TRBD2 (5 bases). The V gene lost 6 bases and the J gene lost 3 bases, with 22 bases spanning the gap. Germline CDR1 is SGHAT and CDR2 is FQNNGV. This CDR3 spans 17 amino acids. CDR3 sequence reads: CASSSFERAAGTDTQYF. Written as DNA, the CDR3 is TGTGCCAGCAGTTCATTCGAGAGGGCAGCCGGGACAGATACGCAGTATTTT.

The chain has TRBV5-4 and TRBJ2-1, with no clear D. Trimming pared 2 bases from V and 15 bases from J, leaving 21 bases between. This CDR3 has 14 residues. CDR1 and CDR2 from the germline V gene are SGHNT and YYREEE (reference sequence). In DNA form, the CDR3 reads TGTGCCAGCAGCTTCCCTCCCTACGAAAGTGGGCCGTTCTTC. It codes for CASSFPPYESGPFF.

This clonotype was picked up a small number of times. The V gene is TRBV13, the J gene TRBJ2-1; TRBD1 might be the D (5 bases). CDR1 and CDR2 from the germline V gene are PRHDT and FYEKMQ (reference sequence). Between the trimmed V and J ends, which lost 7 bases and 4 bases, there was a span of 8 bases. The CDR3 is 12 residues long. Written as DNA, the CDR3 is TGTGCCAGCAACCCAGGGTACAATGAGCAGTTCTTC. Translated, it gives CASNPGYNEQFF.

This clonotype was counted between two and nine times. This rearrangement joins TRBV9 to TRBJ1-6; no firm D call. Germline V lookup: CDR1 SGDLS, CDR2 YYNGEE. V dropped 4 bases and J dropped 5 bases, with 13 bases sitting between them. The CDR3 spans 15 residues. CDR3 DNA: TGTGCCAGCAGCCCTTATGCGGATAATAATTCACCCCTCCACTTT. This codes for CASSPYADNNSPLHF.

This clonotype was counted at least ten times. The chain is built from TRBV7-2 and TRBJ2-5; TRBD2 agrees at 11 bases. V lost 2 bases, J lost 5 bases, and 7 bases stayed unmatched. From germline, CDR1 is SGHTA and CDR2 FQGNSA. This CDR3 spans 16 amino acids. The CDR3 region has the DNA TGTGCCAGCAGCTTAACCGGGCTAGCGGGAGGCGAGACCCAGTACTTC. Residues: CASSLTGLAGGETQYF.

This clonotype was observed at least ten times. V gene TRBV7-2 combines with J gene TRBJ2-1; D gene unclear. Trimming left V 5 bases short and J 5 bases short, with 10 bases between. The CDR3 covers 13 residues. Germline CDR1 is SGHTA and CDR2 is FQGNSA. Here the CDR3 reads CASSPGPHNEQFF. Here the CDR3 DNA reads TGTGCCAGCAGCCCTGGGCCACACAATGAGCAGTTCTTC.

This clonotype occurred a few times. The rearrangement links TRBV28 to TRBJ2-7, with unresolved D. The CDR3 runs to 12 residues. V lost 3 bases, J lost 5 bases, and 8 bases lay in between. Looked up from germline, CDR1 is MDHEN and CDR2 is SYDVKM. CDR3 in DNA: TGTGCCAGCAGTTTCTCCGTTGACGAGCAGTACTTC. It codes for CASSFSVDEQYF.

The chain has TRBV2 and TRBJ1-6; D is undetermined. Trimming pared 8 bases from V and 7 bases from J, leaving 15 bases between. Germline-derived CDR1 and CDR2 are SNHLY and FYNNEI. The CDR3 contains 14 residues. The CDR3 nucleotides are TGTGCCAGCGCCGCAAACCCGGTGAATTCACCCCTCCACTTT. Its translation is CASAANPVNSPLHF.

The gene calls are TRBV18 and TRBJ1-3; D may be TRBD1 (5 bases). V was cut by 5 bases and J by 1 base, with 12 bases left in between. The CDR3 extends over 15 amino acids. Germline V gene sequence: CDR1 KGHSH, CDR2 LQKENI. CDR3: CASSERDGSGNTIYF. DNA for the CDR3: TGTGCCAGCTCAGAGCGGGACGGGTCTGGAAACACCATATATTTT.

This CDR3 is CASSLARVYGYTF. The DNA for the CDR3 is TGTGCCAGCAGCTTAGCGCGGGTATATGGCTACACCTTC. The V call is TRBV7-2, the J call TRBJ1-2, with D hard to call. Germline CDR1 reads SGHTA; CDR2 reads FQGNSA. Trimming shortened V by 0 bases and J by 5 bases, and 7 bases separated the two germline ends. This CDR3 comprises 13 residues.

This chain links TRBV15 with TRBJ2-1; 10 bases line up with TRBD1. CDR1 and CDR2 from the germline V gene are LNHNV and YYDKDF (reference sequence). V trimming: 5 bases; J trimming: 8 bases; junction bases outside the gene matches: 6. This CDR3 is 14 amino acids long. The CDR3 DNA reads TGTGCCACCAGCCGTGGGACAGGGGATGATGAGCAGTTCTTC. This gives the protein CATSRGTGDDEQFF.

In this sample, this clonotype turned up many times. The chain recombines TRBV27 with TRBJ2-2; D not certain. CDR1 is MNHEY and CDR2 is SMNVEV in the germline V gene (reference sequence). The ends were cut back, 3 bases at V and 0 bases at J, with 11 bases in the middle. The length of the CDR3 is 16 residues. The CDR3 bases are TGTGCCAGCAGTTTGTACATACCCCCGAACACCGGGGAGCTGTTTTTT. It is translated as CASSLYIPPNTGELFF.

V is TRBV12-3 or TRBV12-4 and J is TRBJ1-2; D is unclear. The length of the CDR3 is 14 residues. V gave up 2 bases and J gave up 1 base, with 8 bases separating them. The CDR3 reads CASSLFPNNYGYTF. In nucleotides, the CDR3 is TGTGCCAGCAGTTTATTTCCCAATAACTATGGCTACACCTTC.

This clonotype was counted at least ten times. The chain uses TRBV9 and TRBJ1-1; maybe TRBD1 (5 bases). V dropped 3 bases and J dropped 2 bases, with 11 bases sitting between them. The V gene's germline CDR1 is SGDLS and CDR2 YYNGEE. The CDR3 runs to 14 residues. Here the CDR3 DNA reads TGTGCCAGCAGCGCCGGGGCATCCAACACTGAAGCTTTCTTT. Its protein is CASSAGASNTEAFF.

At least ten counts were recorded for this clonotype. The chain combines TRBV12-3 or TRBV12-4 with TRBJ2-1; tentative D call: TRBD1 (6 bases). Trimming pared 3 bases from V and 12 bases from J, leaving 18 bases between. This CDR3 spans 14 amino acids. CDR3 in amino acids: CASSLAGALWGQFF. The CDR3, as DNA: TGTGCCAGCAGTTTGGCAGGGGCCCTATGGGGGCAGTTCTTC.

This clonotype has a count of ten or more. The V gene is TRBV20-1, the J gene TRBJ2-5; 9 nucleotides agree with TRBD1. The CDR3 contains 15 residues. CDR1 is DFQATT and CDR2 is SNEGSKA in the germline V gene (reference sequence). V gave up 6 bases and J gave up 6 bases; unmatched junction bases: 14. The CDR3 loop is CSAIVTTGGTKTQYF. CDR3 in DNA: TGCAGTGCAATAGTAACAACAGGGGGCACGAAGACCCAGTACTTC.

With respect to this clonotype: Possible read error: a much larger clone is one base away. The chain carries TRBV28 and TRBJ2-1; 11 nucleotides agree with TRBD1. The CDR3 has 14 amino acids. From germline, CDR1 is MDHEN and CDR2 SYDVKM. The junction had 6 bases not matched to a gene; V was cut back by 4 bases and J by 10 bases. CDR3 in amino acids: CASSSPGQGDEQFF. CDR3 nucleotides: TGTGCCAGCAGTTCCCCGGGACAGGGGGACGAGCAGTTCTTC.

This clonotype has ten or more counts. The V call is TRBV4-1, the J call TRBJ1-5; a possible D gene is TRBD1 (5 bases). The CDR3 extends over 15 amino acids. Germline V gene data show CDR1 as MGHRA and CDR2 as YSYEKL. V gave up 0 bases and J gave up 2 bases, with 8 bases separating them. The DNA for the CDR3 is TGCGCCAGCAGCCAAGACCTAGGGGGCAATCAGCCCCAGCATTTT. Residues: CASSQDLGGNQPQHF.

V usage is TRBV7-3 and J usage is TRBJ1-4; no clear D. V was trimmed by 5 bases and J by 8 bases, leaving 9 bases between them. The germline V gene has CDR1 SGHTA and CDR2 FQGTGA. The CDR3 runs 12 residues. Here the CDR3 reads CASSLQGEKLFF. The CDR3 nucleotides are TGTGCCAGCAGCCTGCAAGGCGAAAAACTGTTTTTT. The entire variable domain, with the rest obtained from reference TRBV7-3 and TRBJ1-4, is as follows: GAGVSQTPSNKVTEKGKYVELRCDPISGHTALYWYRQSLGQGPEFLIYFQGTGAADDSGLPNDRFFAVRPEGSVSTLKIQRTERGDSAVYLCASSLQGEKLFFGSGTQLSVL.

A note on this clonotype: Germline and junction disagree at one end, which may indicate a read error. V usage is TRBV20-1 and J usage is TRBJ1-2; D may be TRBD1 (5 bases). Germline values: CDR1 DFQATT, CDR2 SNEGSKA (reference sequence). The CDR3 runs to 12 residues. CDR3: CSARVEGERWSF. The CDR3 DNA is TGCAGTGCTAGGGTCGAAGGGGAGAGGTGGTCCTTC.

The V call is TRBV12-3 or TRBV12-4, the J call TRBJ1-6; TRBD1 might be the D (5 bases). The CDR3 loop spans 15 amino acids. V dropped 2 bases and J dropped 9 bases, with 14 bases sitting between them. CDR3 nucleotide sequence: TGTGCCAGCAGTTTAAGGGCAGGGCACGGTTCACCCCTCCACTTT. Protein: CASSLRAGHGSPLHF.

J is TRBJ2-1 and V is TRBV15; no clear D. The CDR3 is 13 residues long. Germline CDR1 reads LNHNV; CDR2 reads YYDKDF (reference sequence). V lost 5 bases and J 14 bases, leaving 19 bases between the germline ends. CDR3 DNA sequence: TGTGCCACCAGCTCAGGTGACTGGGGTCTTAAGTTCTTC. The encoded protein is CATSSGDWGLKFF.

Worth noting for this clonotype: A far more abundant clone sits one base away, making this likely a read error. The genes are TRBV11-2 and TRBJ2-3; D may be TRBD1 (6 bases). The V gene's germline CDR1 is SGHAT and CDR2 FQNNGV. This CDR3 is built from 14 residues. The CDR3 region is CANSFDRTTDTQYF. DNA of the CDR3: TGTGCCAACAGCTTTGACAGGACCACAGATACGCAGTATTTT.